The present entry profiles one T cell receptor beta chain with its context. The antigen is not known. The source of the sample is a study of T cell responses to AZD1222 COVID-19 vaccine. General study results and limits: The study found Spike-specific TCR breadth and depth rose after two AZD1222 doses.

V lost 2 bases to trimming and J lost 3 bases; unmatched junction nucleotides: 2. The germline V gene encodes CDR1 MRHNA and CDR2 SNTAGT. CDR3 size: 14 residues. This table comes from immunoSEQ multiplex PCR, and its TCRdb copy is limited to in-frame clones, with some not included. The table includes more than 80,000 clones, roughly 90% detected once. The source is an adult in good health. The input for sequencing was peripheral blood, taken on day 0 of AZD1222 vaccination. V gene TRBV6-4 combines with J gene TRBJ2-7; 9 bases agree with TRBD1. The CDR3: CASSDPGQGYEQYF. CDR3 DNA: TGTGCCAGCAGTGACCCGGGACAGGGCTACGAGCAGTACTTC.